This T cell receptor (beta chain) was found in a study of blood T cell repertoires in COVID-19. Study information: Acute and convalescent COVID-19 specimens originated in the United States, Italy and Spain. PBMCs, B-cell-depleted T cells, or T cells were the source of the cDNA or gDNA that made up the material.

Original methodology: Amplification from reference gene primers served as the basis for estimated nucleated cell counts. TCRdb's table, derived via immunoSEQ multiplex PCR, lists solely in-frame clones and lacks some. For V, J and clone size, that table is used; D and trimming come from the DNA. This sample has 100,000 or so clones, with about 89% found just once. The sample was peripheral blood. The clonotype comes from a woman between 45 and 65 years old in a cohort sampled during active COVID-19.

The CDR3 here is CASSGPPGRAQYF. The CDR3 DNA sequence: TGCGCCAGCAGTGGCCCCCCAGGGAGGGCGCAGTATTTT. The chain recombines TRBV10-2 with TRBJ2-3; 7 bases align to TRBD2. V shed 4 bases and J 10 bases; nucleotides not matched to a gene: 8. Germline-derived CDR1 and CDR2 are WSHSY and SAAADI. The CDR3 totals 13 residues.